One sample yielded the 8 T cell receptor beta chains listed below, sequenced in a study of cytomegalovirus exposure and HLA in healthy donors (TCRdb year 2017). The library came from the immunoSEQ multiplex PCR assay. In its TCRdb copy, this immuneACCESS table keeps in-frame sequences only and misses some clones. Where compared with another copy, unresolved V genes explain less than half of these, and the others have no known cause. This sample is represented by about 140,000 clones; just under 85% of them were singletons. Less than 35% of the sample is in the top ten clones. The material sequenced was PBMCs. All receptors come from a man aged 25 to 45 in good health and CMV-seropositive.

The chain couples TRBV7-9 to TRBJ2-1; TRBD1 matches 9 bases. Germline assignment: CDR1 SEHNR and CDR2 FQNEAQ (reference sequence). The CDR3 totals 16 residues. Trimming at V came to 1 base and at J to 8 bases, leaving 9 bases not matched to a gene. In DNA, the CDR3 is TGTGCCAGCAGCTTAGGGGGGGGACAGGGTGGTTATGAGCAGTTCTTC. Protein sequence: CASSLGGGQGGYEQFF.

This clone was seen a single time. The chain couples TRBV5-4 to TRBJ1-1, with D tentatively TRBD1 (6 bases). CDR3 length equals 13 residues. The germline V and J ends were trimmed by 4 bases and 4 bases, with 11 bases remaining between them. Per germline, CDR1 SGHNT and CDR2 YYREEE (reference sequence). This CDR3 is CASSPPGATEAFF. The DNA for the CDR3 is TGTGCCAGCAGCCCTCCAGGGGCCACTGAAGCTTTCTTT.

Written as DNA, the CDR3 is TGTGCCAGCTCACCTCGCGACAGGCCCGGAGGCTACACCTTC. Amino acids: CASSPRDRPGGYTF. The V call is TRBV18, the J call TRBJ1-2, with D maybe TRBD1 (6 bases). Germline CDR1 is KGHSH and CDR2 is LQKENI. Trimming shortened V by 3 bases and J by 8 bases, and 16 bases separated the two germline ends. The length of the CDR3 is 14 residues.

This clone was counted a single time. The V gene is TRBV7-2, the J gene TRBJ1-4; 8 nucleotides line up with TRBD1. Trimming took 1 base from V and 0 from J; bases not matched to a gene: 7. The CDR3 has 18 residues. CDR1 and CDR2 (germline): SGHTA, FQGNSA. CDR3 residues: CASSLGGTGAATNEKLFF. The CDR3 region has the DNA TGTGCCAGCAGCTTAGGGGGGACAGGTGCTGCAACTAATGAAAAACTGTTTTTT.

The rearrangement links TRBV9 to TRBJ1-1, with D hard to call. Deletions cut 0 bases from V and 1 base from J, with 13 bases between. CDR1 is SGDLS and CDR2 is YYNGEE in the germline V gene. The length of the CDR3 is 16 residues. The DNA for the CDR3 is TGTGCCAGCAGCGTAGGTGGGCGCGGGCGGAACACTGAAGCTTTCTTT. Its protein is CASSVGGRGRNTEAFF.

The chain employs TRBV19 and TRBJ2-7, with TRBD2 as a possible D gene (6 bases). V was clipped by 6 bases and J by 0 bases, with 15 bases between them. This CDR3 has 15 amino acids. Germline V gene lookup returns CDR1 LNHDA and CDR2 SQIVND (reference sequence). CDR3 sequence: CASRIGTVSSYEQYF. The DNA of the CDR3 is TGTGCCAGTAGGATTGGGACTGTCTCCTCCTACGAGCAGTACTTC. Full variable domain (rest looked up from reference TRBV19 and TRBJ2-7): DGGITQSPKYLFRKEGQNVTLSCEQNLNHDAMYWYRQDPGQGLRLIYYSQIVNDFQKGDIAEGYSVSREKKESFPLTVTSAQKNPTAFYLCASRIGTVSSYEQYFGPGTRLTVT.

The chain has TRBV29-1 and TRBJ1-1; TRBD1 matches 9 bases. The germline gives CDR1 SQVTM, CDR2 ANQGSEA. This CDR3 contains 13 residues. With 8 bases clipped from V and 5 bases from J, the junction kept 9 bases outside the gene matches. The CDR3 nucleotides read TGCAGCACGGGACAGGGAGGAAGTACTGAAGCTTTCTTT. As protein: CSTGQGGSTEAFF.

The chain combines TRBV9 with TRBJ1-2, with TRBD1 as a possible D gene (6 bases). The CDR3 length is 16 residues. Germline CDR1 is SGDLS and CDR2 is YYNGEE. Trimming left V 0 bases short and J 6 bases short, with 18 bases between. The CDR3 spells CASSVVGQPGVDGYTF. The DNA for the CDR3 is TGTGCCAGCAGCGTAGTAGGACAGCCCGGCGTCGATGGCTACACCTTC.